The text below deals with one T cell receptor beta chain. Its antigen is not identified. This specimen comes from a study of cytomegalovirus exposure and HLA in healthy donors. Study conclusions and caveats: Later, an analysis found that TCR clusters from the first cohort tended to co-occur in the 120 or so validation repertoires. Researchers reported that three CMV-associated chains were confirmed in vitro as CMV antigen-specific.

This CDR3 is built from 19 residues. In germline, CDR1 is SGHVS, CDR2 FQNEAQ. Trimming took 2 bases from V and 0 from J, leaving 19 bases between them. Sequenced by immunoSEQ multiplex PCR; TCRdb stores in-frame clones only, minus some. This table has approximately 140,000 clones, approximately 84% appearing once. Sample: PBMCs. This sequence originates from a young woman in good health and CMV-seronegative. The rearrangement links TRBV7-8 to TRBJ2-2; TRBD2 is a possible D gene (7 bases). The CDR3 bases are TGTGCCAGCAGCTTAAGAGGGGGGGCTTCTACATCGAACACCGGGGAGCTGTTTTTT. Amino acids: CASSLRGGASTSNTGELFF. Looking up the rest from reference TRBV7-8 and TRBJ2-2 gives the full variable domain: GAGVSQSPRYKVAKRGQDVALRCDPISGHVSLFWYQQALGQGPEFLTYFQNEAQLDKSGLPSDRFFAERPEGSVSTLKIQRTQQEDSAVYLCASSLRGGASTSNTGELFFGEGSRLTVL.